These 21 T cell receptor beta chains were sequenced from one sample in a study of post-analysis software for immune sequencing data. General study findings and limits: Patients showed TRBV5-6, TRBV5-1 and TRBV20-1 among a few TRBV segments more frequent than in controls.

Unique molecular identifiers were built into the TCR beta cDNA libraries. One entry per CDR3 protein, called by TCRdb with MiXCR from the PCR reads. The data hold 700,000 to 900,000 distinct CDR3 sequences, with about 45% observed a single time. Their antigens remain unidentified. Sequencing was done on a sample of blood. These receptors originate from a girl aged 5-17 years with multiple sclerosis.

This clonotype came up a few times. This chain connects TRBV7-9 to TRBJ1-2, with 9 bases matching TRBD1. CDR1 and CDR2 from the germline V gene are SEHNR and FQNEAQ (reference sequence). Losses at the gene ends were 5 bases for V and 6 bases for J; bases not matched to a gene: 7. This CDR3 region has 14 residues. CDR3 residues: CASSPPGQGDGYTF. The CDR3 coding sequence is TGTGCCAGCAGCCCGCCGGGACAGGGAGATGGCTACACCTTC.

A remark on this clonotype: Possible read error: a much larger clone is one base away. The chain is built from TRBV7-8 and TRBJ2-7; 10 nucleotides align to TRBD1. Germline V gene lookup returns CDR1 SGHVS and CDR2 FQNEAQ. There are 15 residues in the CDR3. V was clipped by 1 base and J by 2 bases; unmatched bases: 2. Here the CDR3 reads CASSLEGTGAYEQYF. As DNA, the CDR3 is TGTGCCAGCAGCTTAGAGGGGACAGGGGCCTACGAGCAGTACTTC.

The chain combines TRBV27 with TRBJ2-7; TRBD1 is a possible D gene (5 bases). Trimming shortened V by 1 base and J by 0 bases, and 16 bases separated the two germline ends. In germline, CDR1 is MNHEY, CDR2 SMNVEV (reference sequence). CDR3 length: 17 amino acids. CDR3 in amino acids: CASSLLSQGPFSYEQYF. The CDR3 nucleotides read TGTGCCAGCAGTTTATTATCCCAGGGCCCCTTCTCCTACGAGCAGTACTTC.

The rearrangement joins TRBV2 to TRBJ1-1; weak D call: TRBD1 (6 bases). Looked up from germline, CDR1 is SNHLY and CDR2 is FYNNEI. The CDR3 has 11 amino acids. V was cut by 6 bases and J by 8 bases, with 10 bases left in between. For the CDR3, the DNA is TGTGCCAGCAGGGGGGGGGCGGAAGCTTTCTTT. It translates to CASRGGAEAFF.

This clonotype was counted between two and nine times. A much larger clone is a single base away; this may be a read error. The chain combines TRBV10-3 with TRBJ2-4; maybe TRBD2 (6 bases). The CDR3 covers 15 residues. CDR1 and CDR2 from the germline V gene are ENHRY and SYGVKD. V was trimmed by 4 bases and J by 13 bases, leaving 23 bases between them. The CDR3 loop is CAISGASGGRGEQYF. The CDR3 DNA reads TGTGCCATCAGTGGAGCCTCCGGGGGACGAGGGGAGCAGTACTTC.

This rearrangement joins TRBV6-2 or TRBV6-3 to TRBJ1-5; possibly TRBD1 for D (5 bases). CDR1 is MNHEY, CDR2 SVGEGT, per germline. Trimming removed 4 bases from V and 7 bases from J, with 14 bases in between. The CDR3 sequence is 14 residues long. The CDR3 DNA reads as TGTGCCAGCAGTTCTGCAGGGACGGGACAGCCCCAGCATTTT. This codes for CASSSAGTGQPQHF.

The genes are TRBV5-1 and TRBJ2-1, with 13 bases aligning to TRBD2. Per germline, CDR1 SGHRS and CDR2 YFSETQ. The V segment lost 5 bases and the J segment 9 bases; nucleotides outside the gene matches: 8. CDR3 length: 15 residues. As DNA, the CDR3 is TGCGCCAGCAGACAAGGACTAGCGGGAGAAGGTGAGCAGTTCTTC. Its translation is CASRQGLAGEGEQFF.

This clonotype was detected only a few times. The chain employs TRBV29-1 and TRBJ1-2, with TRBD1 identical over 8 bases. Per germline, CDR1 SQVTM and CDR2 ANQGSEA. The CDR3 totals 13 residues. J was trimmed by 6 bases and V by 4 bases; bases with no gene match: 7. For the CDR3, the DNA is TGCAGCGTTGGGAGGCAGGGGGCGCATGGCTACACCTTC. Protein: CSVGRQGAHGYTF. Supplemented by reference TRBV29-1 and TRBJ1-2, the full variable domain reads SAVISQKPSRDICQRGTSLTIQCQVDSQVTMMFWYRQQPGQSLTLIATANQGSEATYESGFVIDKFPISRPNLTFSTLTVSNMSPEDSSIYLCSVGRQGAHGYTFGSGTRLTVV.

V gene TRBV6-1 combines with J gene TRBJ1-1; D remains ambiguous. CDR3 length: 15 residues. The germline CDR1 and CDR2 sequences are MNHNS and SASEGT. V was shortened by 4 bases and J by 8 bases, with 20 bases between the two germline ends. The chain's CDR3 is CASSAIRSSTSEAFF. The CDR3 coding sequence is TGTGCCAGCAGTGCGATAAGGAGTTCTACTTCCGAAGCTTTCTTT.

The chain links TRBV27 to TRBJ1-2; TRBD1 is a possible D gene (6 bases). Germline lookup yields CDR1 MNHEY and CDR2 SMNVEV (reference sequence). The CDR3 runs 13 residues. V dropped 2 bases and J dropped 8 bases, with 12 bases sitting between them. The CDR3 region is CASSLNQGRGYTF. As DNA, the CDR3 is TGTGCCAGCAGTTTAAACCAGGGGAGAGGCTACACCTTC.

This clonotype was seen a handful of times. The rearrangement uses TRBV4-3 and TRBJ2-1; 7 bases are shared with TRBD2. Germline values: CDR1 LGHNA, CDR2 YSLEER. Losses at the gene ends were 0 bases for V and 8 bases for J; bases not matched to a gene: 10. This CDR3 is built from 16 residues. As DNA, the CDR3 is TGCGCCAGCAGCCAAGAGAAGTGGGAGGGCTTTGATGAGCAGTTCTTC. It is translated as CASSQEKWEGFDEQFF.

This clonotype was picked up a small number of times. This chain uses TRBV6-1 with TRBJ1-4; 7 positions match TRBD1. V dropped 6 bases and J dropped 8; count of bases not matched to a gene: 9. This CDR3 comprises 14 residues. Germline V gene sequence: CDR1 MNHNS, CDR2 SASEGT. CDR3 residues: CASSEYRGSEKLFF. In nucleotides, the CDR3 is TGTGCCAGCAGCGAGTACAGGGGAAGCGAAAAACTGTTTTTT.

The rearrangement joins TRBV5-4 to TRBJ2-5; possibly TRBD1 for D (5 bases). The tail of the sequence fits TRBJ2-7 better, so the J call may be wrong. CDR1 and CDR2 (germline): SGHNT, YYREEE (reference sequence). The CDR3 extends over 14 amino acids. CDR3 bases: TGTGCCAGCAGCTTCGGCCAGGGAAATTACGAGCAGTACTTC. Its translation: CASSFGQGNYEQYF.

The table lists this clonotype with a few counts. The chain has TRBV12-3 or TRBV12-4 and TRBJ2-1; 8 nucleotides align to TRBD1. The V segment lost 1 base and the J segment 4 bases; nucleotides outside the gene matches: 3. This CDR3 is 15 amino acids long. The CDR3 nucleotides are TGTGCCAGCAGTTTAGGGACAGGGATTTACAATGAGCAGTTCTTC. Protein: CASSLGTGIYNEQFF.

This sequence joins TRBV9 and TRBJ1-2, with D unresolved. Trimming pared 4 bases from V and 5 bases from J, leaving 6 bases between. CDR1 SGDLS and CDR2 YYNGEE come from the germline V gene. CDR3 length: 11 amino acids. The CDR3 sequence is CASSSRYGYTF. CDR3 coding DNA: TGTGCCAGCAGCTCCCGATATGGCTACACCTTC.

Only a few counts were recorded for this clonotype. In nucleotides, the CDR3 is TGCGCCAGCAGTCTGGGACTACCCGACACAGATACGCAGTATTTT. This codes for CASSLGLPDTDTQYF. This chain uses TRBV5-1 with TRBJ2-3; 7 nucleotides line up with TRBD2. The CDR3 contains 15 residues. The V and J ends lost 5 bases and 2 bases, in that order; junction bases with no gene match: 8. Germline loops: CDR1 SGHRS, CDR2 YFSETQ. Together with reference TRBV5-1 and TRBJ2-3, the CDR3 gives the full variable domain: KAGVTQTPRYLIKTRGQQVTLSCSPISGHRSVSWYQQTPGQGLQFLFEYFSETQRNKGNFPGRFSGRQFSNSRSEMNVSTLELGDSALYLCASSLGLPDTDTQYFGPGTRLTVL.

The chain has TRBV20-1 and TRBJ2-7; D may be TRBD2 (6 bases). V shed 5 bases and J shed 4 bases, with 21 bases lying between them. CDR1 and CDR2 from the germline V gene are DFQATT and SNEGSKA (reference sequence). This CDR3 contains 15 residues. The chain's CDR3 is CSALSSDPPIYEQYF. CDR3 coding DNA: TGCAGTGCTCTTTCTAGCGATCCACCGATTTACGAGCAGTACTTC.

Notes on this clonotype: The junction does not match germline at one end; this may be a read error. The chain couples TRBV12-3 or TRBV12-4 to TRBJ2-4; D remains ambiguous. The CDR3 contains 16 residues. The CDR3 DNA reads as TGTGCCAACAGTGTCGGTGGAGCTGTAGCCAAAAACATTCAGTACTTC. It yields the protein CANSVGGAVAKNIQYF.

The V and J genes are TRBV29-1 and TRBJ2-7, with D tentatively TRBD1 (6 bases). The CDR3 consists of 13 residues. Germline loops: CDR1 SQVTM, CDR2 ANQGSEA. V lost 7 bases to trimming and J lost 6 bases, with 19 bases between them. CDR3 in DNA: TGCAGCGCCCAGACAGGAGGAAGTTCCGAGCAGTACTTC. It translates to CSAQTGGSSEQYF.

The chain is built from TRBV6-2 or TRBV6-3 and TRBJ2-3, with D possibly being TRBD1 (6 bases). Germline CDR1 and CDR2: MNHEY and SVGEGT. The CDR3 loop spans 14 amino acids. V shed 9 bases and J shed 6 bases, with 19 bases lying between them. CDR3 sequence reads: CASQLSGQEDTQYF. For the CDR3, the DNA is TGTGCCAGTCAGCTTTCGGGACAAGAGGATACGCAGTATTTT.

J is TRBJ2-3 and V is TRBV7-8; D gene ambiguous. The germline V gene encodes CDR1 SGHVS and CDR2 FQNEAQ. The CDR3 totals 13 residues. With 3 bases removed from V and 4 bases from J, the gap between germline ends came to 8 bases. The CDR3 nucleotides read TGTGCCAGCAGCTTGTATCCGGCAGATACGCAGTATTTT. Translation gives CASSLYPADTQYF.